A single sample gave rise to the 20 T cell receptor beta chains below, sequenced in a study of T cell responses to AZD1222 COVID-19 vaccine. This table comes from immunoSEQ multiplex PCR, and its TCRdb copy is limited to in-frame clones, with some not included. The sample has about 130,000 clones, over 75% seen once. The sequencing here drew on peripheral blood, taken on day 0 of MenACWY control vaccination. These receptors all stem from an adult in good health.

This chain uses TRBV5-1 with TRBJ2-4; a possible D gene is TRBD1 (7 bases). V lost 3 bases, J lost 11 bases, and 18 bases lay in between. The CDR3 extends over 14 amino acids. Looked up from germline, CDR1 is SGHRS and CDR2 is YFSETQ. CDR3 in amino acids: CASSWRDQGDFQYF. CDR3 in DNA: TGCGCCAGCAGCTGGAGGGACCAGGGGGATTTTCAGTACTTC.

The chain couples TRBV18 to TRBJ1-1; D may be TRBD1 (5 bases). This CDR3 has 12 residues. V was shortened by 0 bases and J by 11 bases, with 10 bases between the two germline ends. Per germline, CDR1 KGHSH and CDR2 LQKENI. The CDR3 DNA is TGTGCCAGCTCACCACCTAAGGGGCCGGCTTTCTTT. Its protein product is CASSPPKGPAFF.

CDR3 nucleotide sequence: TGTGCCAGCCACAGGGGGACCCTAAGGAATCAGCCCCAGCATTTT. Its protein product is CASHRGTLRNQPQHF. The rearrangement joins TRBV27 to TRBJ1-5, with 8 positions matching TRBD1. The CDR3 covers 15 residues. Trimming removed 8 bases from V and 4 bases from J; junction bases left unmatched: 10. The germline V gene encodes CDR1 MNHEY and CDR2 SMNVEV (reference sequence).

The chain carries TRBV5-1 and TRBJ1-6; D is undetermined. The CDR3 is 16 amino acids. V lost 4 bases to trimming and J lost 7 bases, with 18 bases between them. Germline-derived CDR1 and CDR2 are SGHRS and YFSETQ. CDR3 DNA: TGCGCCAGCAGCCGAAGCGTAAACCGGGAAAATTCACCCCTCCACTTT. This encodes CASSRSVNRENSPLHF.

This sequence joins TRBV28 and TRBJ1-2; 10 bases line up with TRBD1. Germline V CDR1 and CDR2: MDHEN, SYDVKM. V lost 4 bases and J lost 12; bases outside the gene matches: 17. The CDR3 has 16 residues. The CDR3 spells CASSSFRDRGSRVHTF. In nucleotides, the CDR3 is TGTGCCAGCAGTTCCTTCCGGGACAGGGGTTCGAGAGTTCACACCTTC.

V gene TRBV5-1 combines with J gene TRBJ2-2; tentative D call: TRBD1 (6 bases). The V end lost 5 bases, the J end lost 0 bases, and 11 bases lay between the germline ends. CDR3 size: 15 residues. From germline, CDR1 is SGHRS and CDR2 YFSETQ. The CDR3 loop reads CASRSTGSNTGELFF. The CDR3 DNA follows: TGCGCCAGCAGATCGACAGGTTCGAACACCGGGGAGCTGTTTTTT. The whole variable domain, remainder taken from reference TRBV5-1 and TRBJ2-2, is KAGVTQTPRYLIKTRGQQVTLSCSPISGHRSVSWYQQTPGQGLQFLFEYFSETQRNKGNFPGRFSGRQFSNSRSEMNVSTLELGDSALYLCASRSTGSNTGELFFGEGSRLTVL.

V gene TRBV28 combines with J gene TRBJ2-1; a possible D gene is TRBD2 (7 bases). Trimming cost V 3 bases and J 8 bases, with 17 bases left between them. The V gene's germline CDR1 is MDHEN and CDR2 SYDVKM. The CDR3 is 15 residues long. CDR3 sequence reads: CASSFGGLPLDEQFF. DNA for the CDR3: TGTGCCAGCAGTTTCGGGGGGCTGCCCTTGGATGAGCAGTTCTTC.

The table lists this clone with a count of one. This chain connects TRBV3-1 (or the pseudogene TRBV3-2) to TRBJ2-7; 11 nucleotides match TRBD1. Germline lookup yields CDR1 LGHDT and CDR2 YNNKEL (reference sequence). After removal of 4 bases from V and 3 bases from J, the junction contained 5 bases not matched to a gene. The CDR3 runs to 15 residues. In nucleotides, the CDR3 is TGTGCCAGCAGCCCACATGGGACAGGGGGCTACGAGCAGTACTTC. It specifies CASSPHGTGGYEQYF.

The V and J genes are TRBV28 and TRBJ1-3; the D is unclear. Germline V lookup: CDR1 MDHEN, CDR2 SYDVKM. The CDR3 is 14 residues long. Trimming removed 2 bases from V and 4 bases from J, with 9 bases in between. CDR3 region: CASSLAVLGNTIYF. CDR3 DNA: TGTGCCAGCAGTTTAGCAGTGTTGGGAAACACCATATATTTT.

Regarding this clone: One end of the junction does not line up with germline, which may come from a read error. The chain joins TRBV28 to TRBJ2-7; D might be TRBD1 or TRBD2, each matching 5 bases. This CDR3 has 15 amino acids. Germline V lookup: CDR1 MDHEN, CDR2 SYDVKM. The CDR3 reads CASSPDASGVAGIDF. The CDR3 DNA reads as TGTGCCAGCAGTCCCGACGCCTCCGGGGTTGCAGGGATAGACTTC. The full variable domain, in which reference TRBV28 and TRBJ2-7 provide the parts outside the CDR3, is DVKVTQSSRYLVKRTGEKVFLECVQDMDHENMFWYRQDPGLGLRLIYFSYDVKMKEKGDIPEGYSVSREKKERFSLILESASTNQTSMYLCASSPDASGVAGIDFGPGTRLTVT.

V is TRBV19 and J is TRBJ2-3; TRBD2 matches 7 bases. The ends lost 3 bases at V and 2 bases at J; junction bases unmatched: 8. The germline CDR1 and CDR2 sequences are LNHDA and SQIVND (reference sequence). The CDR3 loop spans 16 amino acids. Written as DNA, the CDR3 is TGTGCCAGTAGTATGGGCGGGAGCCCGCCCACAGATACGCAGTATTTT. Its translation: CASSMGGSPPTDTQYF.

This rearrangement joins TRBV20-1 to TRBJ1-5; the D is unclear. The V gene lost 5 bases and the J gene lost 5 bases, with 4 bases spanning the gap. The germline CDR1 and CDR2 sequences are DFQATT and SNEGSKA (reference sequence). The CDR3 totals 10 residues. CDR3 sequence: CSAGDQPQHF. The CDR3 DNA reads TGCAGTGCTGGCGATCAGCCCCAGCATTTT.

The genes are TRBV24-1 and TRBJ1-5; D not resolved. CDR3 length: 15 residues. The germline V and J ends were trimmed by 9 bases and 1 base, with 15 bases remaining between them. Germline assignment: CDR1 KGHDR and CDR2 SFDVKD. The DNA for the CDR3 is TGTGCCACCGCGGCCGGGCAGACCAGCAATCAGCCCCAGCATTTT. Translating it yields CATAAGQTSNQPQHF.

The CDR3 spells CASRPHSGEQYF. The CDR3 DNA sequence: TGTGCCAGCAGGCCCCACAGTGGCGAGCAGTACTTC. The gene calls are TRBV6-5 and TRBJ2-7; no firm D call. The CDR3 consists of 12 residues. V lost 6 bases, J lost 6 bases, and 12 bases lay in between. In germline, CDR1 is MNHEY, CDR2 SVGAGI.

This chain joins TRBV25-1 and TRBJ2-2, with a weak D call TRBD1 (5 bases). The V gene lost 2 bases and the J gene lost 1 base, with 11 bases spanning the gap. CDR3 length equals 16 residues. CDR1 MGHDK and CDR2 SYGVNS come from the germline V gene. CDR3: CASSETLGVNTGELFF. CDR3 sequence (DNA): TGTGCCAGCAGTGAAACGCTAGGGGTGAACACCGGGGAGCTGTTTTTT.

The genes are TRBV3-1 (or the pseudogene TRBV3-2) and TRBJ2-3, with 7 bases fitting TRBD1. The germline CDR1 and CDR2 sequences are LGHDT and YNNKEL (reference sequence). The CDR3 runs to 15 residues. With V trimmed by 6 bases and J by 2 bases, 8 bases remained unmatched. Written as DNA, the CDR3 is TGTGCCAGCAGACCCCCCGGGACAGACACAGATACGCAGTATTTT. Translation: CASRPPGTDTDTQYF.

This sequence joins TRBV29-1 and TRBJ2-2; possible D gene TRBD2, 5 bases. V was pared by 3 bases and J by 6 bases, with 11 bases between. Germline CDR1 and CDR2: SQVTM and ANQGSEA. The CDR3 loop spans 13 amino acids. CDR3 loop: CSVDGNRPGELFF. In DNA form, the CDR3 reads TGCAGCGTTGACGGGAATAGACCCGGGGAGCTGTTTTTT.

This chain connects TRBV11-2 to TRBJ2-7; 7 bases are a match to TRBD2. The trim removed 5 bases at V and 4 bases at J, leaving 14 bases unmatched. CDR3 length: 16 amino acids. Germline CDR1 SGHAT, CDR2 FQNNGV. CDR3 bases: TGTGCCAGCAGCCCAGTTTCTGGGAGGGCCGAGTACGAGCAGTACTTC. This sequence encodes CASSPVSGRAEYEQYF.

The chain links TRBV5-4 to TRBJ2-2, with 10 bases lining up with TRBD2. The J segment lost 7 bases and the V segment lost 4 bases, leaving 13 bases of the junction unmatched. The CDR3 covers 17 residues. The germline V gene encodes CDR1 SGHNT and CDR2 YYREEE (reference sequence). CDR3: CASSPRRTSGGRGELFF. CDR3 coding DNA: TGTGCCAGCAGCCCTCGGAGGACTAGCGGAGGACGCGGGGAGCTGTTTTTT. Variable domain in full (rest from reference TRBV5-4 and TRBJ2-2): ETGVTQSPTHLIKTRGQQVTLRCSSQSGHNTVSWYQQALGQGPQFIFQYYREEENGRGNFPPRFSGLQFPNYSSELNVNALELDDSALYLCASSPRRTSGGRGELFFGEGSRLTVL.

The chain carries TRBV5-1 and TRBJ1-1; no clear D. The CDR3 spans 15 residues. V lost 1 base, J lost 1 base, and 11 bases lay in between. The germline V gene has CDR1 SGHRS and CDR2 YFSETQ. CDR3 region: CASSLLWGGNTEAFF. In DNA, the CDR3 is TGCGCCAGCAGCTTGTTATGGGGAGGGAACACTGAAGCTTTCTTT.